This T cell receptor (beta chain) emerged from a study of post-analysis software for immune sequencing data. Whole-study results and caveats: With F measure, samples from one preparation batch clustered together strongly. Normalized Chao1 diversity in multiple sclerosis patients fell significantly below that of controls. In patients, 4 to 6 TRBV segments were more frequent than in controls, with TRBV5-6, TRBV5-1 and TRBV20-1 among them.

In germline, CDR1 is MNHEY, CDR2 SMNVEV (reference sequence). The J segment lost 0 bases and the V segment lost 8 bases, leaving 15 bases of the junction unmatched. The CDR3 has 17 amino acids. Regarding this clonotype: As yet, its antigen is unknown.

Researchers reported that TCR beta cDNA libraries carried unique molecular identifiers. MiXCR was run by TCRdb on the PCR reads, yielding one entry per CDR3 protein. Here the sample spans approximately 630,000 distinct CDR3 sequences, 59% being singletons. Sequencing was carried out using blood. This receptor was identified in a girl under 10 years old with multiple sclerosis. The chain couples TRBV27 to TRBJ2-7, with TRBD2 matching 8 bases. This CDR3 reads CASSPRTSPISSYEQYF. CDR3 in DNA: TGTGCCAGCTCTCCGCGGACTAGCCCGATCAGCTCCTACGAGCAGTACTTC.